Below, 25 T cell receptor beta chains from the same sample are listed, as sequenced in a study of T and B cells in COVID-19 patients (dated by TCRdb to 2018 to 2021). TRB repertoires were amplified using roughly 230-550 ng of genomic DNA isolated from blood. Sequencing relied on an Illumina MiSeq. TRB rearrangements were amplified by multiplex PCR with BIOMED2 TRB-A/B primer pools. TCRdb trimmed the raw reads at Q25, called clones with MiXCR and kept productive beta chains. Identical CDR3 proteins give one entry, which carries the most common genes and DNA. The sample records about 8,200 distinct CDR3 sequences, over 35% of which are singletons. Roughly 3.5% of the sample is held by the ten biggest clonotypes. The sample consisted of blood. Source of these receptors: a human donor who had recovered from COVID-19.

This clonotype was seen more than once but under ten times. The chain carries TRBV5-5 and TRBJ2-3, with 11 bases matching TRBD2. This CDR3 contains 19 residues. V shed 3 bases, J shed 4 bases, and the junction held 16 bases outside the gene matches. Germline V lookup: CDR1 SGHKS, CDR2 YYEKEE (reference sequence). The CDR3 loop is CASSSGLAGGIRGADTQYF. For the CDR3, the DNA is TGTGCCAGCAGCTCGGGGCTAGCGGGGGGTATTCGGGGCGCAGATACGCAGTATTTT. Drawing the rest from reference TRBV5-5 and TRBJ2-3, the complete variable domain is DAGVTQSPTHLIKTRGQQVTLRCSPISGHKSVSWYQQVLGQGPQFIFQYYEKEERGRGNFPDRFSARQFPNYSSELNVNALLLGDSALYLCASSSGLAGGIRGADTQYFGPGTRLTVL.

This clonotype was recorded a few times. The chain combines TRBV11-1 with TRBJ2-7; TRBD1 is a possible D gene (5 bases). V was shortened by 3 bases and J by 0 bases, with 12 bases between the two germline ends. The CDR3 contains 15 residues. Germline-derived CDR1 and CDR2 are SGHAT and FQDESV (reference sequence). CDR3 amino acids: CASSLEGVSSYEQYF. CDR3 sequence (DNA): TGTGCCAGCAGCTTGGAAGGGGTGAGCTCCTACGAGCAGTACTTC.

This rearrangement joins TRBV19 to TRBJ1-5, with D tentatively TRBD1 (5 bases). This CDR3 has 16 amino acids. V was shortened by 4 bases and J by 1 base, with 14 bases between the two germline ends. CDR1 is LNHDA and CDR2 is SQIVND in the germline V gene (reference sequence). In DNA form, the CDR3 reads TGTGCCAGTAGTACCGGGACTGGGACGAGCAATCAGCCCCAGCATTTT. Translation gives CASSTGTGTSNQPQHF.

The chain recombines TRBV30 with TRBJ2-4; D is perhaps TRBD2 (5 bases). Between the trimmed V and J ends, which lost 2 bases and 9 bases, there was a span of 17 bases. Germline values: CDR1 GTSNPN, CDR2 SVGIG (reference sequence). The CDR3 is 14 residues long. The CDR3, as DNA: TGTGCCTGGAGTCAGACGCAGGCCGAGGGCATTCAGTACTTC. Protein: CAWSQTQAEGIQYF.

V is TRBV30 and J is TRBJ1-4, with D possibly TRBD1 on 6 matching bases. Germline CDR1 GTSNPN, CDR2 SVGIG (reference sequence). This CDR3 has 12 residues. Trimming took 4 bases from V and 7 from J, leaving 10 bases between them. DNA for the CDR3: TGTGCCTGGAAATTACAGGGTGAAAAACTGTTTTTT. It yields the protein CAWKLQGEKLFF.

This clonotype was observed a handful of times. This chain connects TRBV5-6 to TRBJ2-7, with D perhaps TRBD1 or TRBD2 (5 bases each). Per germline, CDR1 SGHDT and CDR2 YYEEEE. This CDR3 has 16 amino acids. V was shortened by 0 bases and J by 4 bases, with 17 bases between the two germline ends. CDR3 in DNA: TGTGCCAGCAGCTTGGCCGGGGCTGTGTGGGGGTACGAGCAGTACTTC. Encoded protein: CASSLAGAVWGYEQYF.

This clonotype appeared a few times. The J gene is TRBJ2-7, the V gene TRBV12-3 or TRBV12-4; 11 positions agree with TRBD1. CDR3 length: 14 amino acids. V dropped 6 bases and J dropped 7; count of bases not matched to a gene: 8. CDR3 DNA sequence: TGTGCCAGCAGCTTGGGACAGGGGGAGGGGGAGCAGTACTTC. Translation: CASSLGQGEGEQYF.

The chain combines TRBV6-5 with TRBJ1-1; D may be TRBD1 (6 bases). Per germline, CDR1 MNHEY and CDR2 SVGAGI. With 0 bases removed from V and 11 bases from J, the gap between germline ends came to 16 bases. This CDR3 spans 14 amino acids. CDR3 nucleotides: TGTGCCAGCAGTTACTCGACAGAGAGGACAGAGGCTTTCTTT. Residues: CASSYSTERTEAFF.

This clonotype was seen a few times. The chain recombines TRBV5-6 with TRBJ2-7; D remains unclear. The germline V gene encodes CDR1 SGHDT and CDR2 YYEEEE. The CDR3 length is 14 residues. V lost 2 bases, J lost 3 bases, and 12 bases lay in between. CDR3: CASSFIRGLYEQYF. CDR3 sequence (DNA): TGTGCCAGCAGCTTCATACGTGGGCTCTACGAGCAGTACTTC.

J is TRBJ2-3 and V is TRBV5-4, with D possibly being TRBD2 (6 bases). This CDR3 comprises 15 residues. Between the trimmed V and J ends, which lost 0 bases and 0 bases, there was a span of 8 bases. The germline CDR1 and CDR2 sequences are SGHNT and YYREEE (reference sequence). This chain's CDR3 is CASSLAAGSTDTQYF. In nucleotides, the CDR3 is TGTGCCAGCAGCTTGGCCGCGGGGAGCACAGATACGCAGTATTTT.

The genes are TRBV7-2 and TRBJ2-5, with a weak D call TRBD2 (6 bases). The CDR3 is made up of 15 amino acids. Germline V gene data show CDR1 as SGHTA and CDR2 as FQGNSA. V lost 3 bases, J lost 5 bases, and 16 bases lay in between. The CDR3 sequence: CASSLVARGGETQYF. As DNA, the CDR3 is TGTGCCAGCAGCTTGGTGGCTCGTGGGGGGGAGACCCAGTACTTC.

The chain uses TRBV4-3 and TRBJ1-2; D possibly corresponds to TRBD1 (6 bases). Germline assignment: CDR1 LGHNA and CDR2 YSLEER. V shed 4 bases and J shed 2 bases, with 8 bases lying between them. This CDR3 spans 13 amino acids. The CDR3 is CASSRTENYGYTF. Written as DNA, the CDR3 is TGCGCCAGCAGCCGGACAGAAAACTATGGCTACACCTTC.

By share, this clonotype counts as medium-sized (0.01 to 0.1%). The chain uses TRBV19 and TRBJ2-2; D may match TRBD1 or TRBD2 (6 bases each). V lost 4 bases to trimming and J lost 4 bases, with 16 bases between them. Looked up from germline, CDR1 is LNHDA and CDR2 is SQIVND (reference sequence). The length of the CDR3 is 16 residues. The CDR3 coding sequence is TGTGCCAGTAGTAGGTTGGGGGGCGCGGGCACCGGGGAGCTGTTTTTT. Translation: CASSRLGGAGTGELFF.

This clonotype was counted between two and nine times. The V and J genes are TRBV6-5 and TRBJ1-6; 8 bases match TRBD1. The CDR3 covers 14 residues. CDR1 MNHEY and CDR2 SVGAGI come from the germline V gene. The V and J ends lost 8 bases and 9 bases, in that order; junction bases with no gene match: 9. The CDR3 spells CASGTGGLGSPLHF. The CDR3 DNA reads TGTGCCAGCGGTACAGGGGGATTGGGTTCACCCCTCCACTTT.

The chain links TRBV7-6 to TRBJ1-6; the match to TRBD1 covers 8 bases. Losses at the gene ends were 1 base for V and 7 bases for J; bases not matched to a gene: 6. The CDR3 runs 16 residues. Germline V gene lookup returns CDR1 SGHVS and CDR2 FNYEAQ. As DNA, the CDR3 is TGTGCCAGCAGCTTAGATCCAGGGGGCTCGAATTCACCCCTCCACTTT. As protein: CASSLDPGGSNSPLHF.

V is TRBV6-5 and J is TRBJ2-1, with D possibly being TRBD1 or TRBD2 (5 bases each). This CDR3 is 12 amino acids long. Looked up from germline, CDR1 is MNHEY and CDR2 is SVGAGI. V shed 2 bases and J shed 8 bases, with 7 bases lying between them. CDR3 protein: CASSYRDHEQFF. The CDR3 bases are TGTGCCAGCAGTTACAGGGACCATGAGCAGTTCTTC.

This clonotype was counted a few times. V gene TRBV19 combines with J gene TRBJ1-1; D gene ambiguous. Looked up from germline, CDR1 is LNHDA and CDR2 is SQIVND (reference sequence). V was pared by 2 bases and J by 7 bases, with 8 bases between. The CDR3 extends over 12 amino acids. The CDR3 region has the DNA TGTGCCAGTAGTATACGCGTGGATGAAGCTTTCTTT. Residues: CASSIRVDEAFF.

This sequence joins TRBV7-3 and TRBJ1-6, with TRBD1 identical over 7 bases. The CDR3 consists of 14 residues. CDR1 and CDR2 (germline): SGHTA, FQGTGA. After removal of 6 bases from V and 9 bases from J, the junction contained 8 bases not matched to a gene. CDR3 residues: CASSQTGPSSPLHF. CDR3 DNA: TGTGCCAGCAGTCAGACAGGGCCAAGTTCACCCCTCCACTTT.

This clonotype was picked up a small number of times. The V gene is TRBV10-3, the J gene TRBJ2-3, with TRBD2 matching 8 bases. Per the germline V gene, CDR1 is ENHRY and CDR2 is SYGVKD. V trimming: 11 bases; J trimming: 5 bases; junction bases outside the gene matches: 12. The CDR3 has 14 amino acids. CDR3 sequence (DNA): TGTGCCGAGGAGACTAGCGAGAACGTAGATACGCAGTATTTT. Translation: CAEETSENVDTQYF.

V usage is TRBV6-1 and J usage is TRBJ2-7; D unresolved. V was cut by 6 bases and J by 6 bases, with 9 bases left in between. The germline V gene has CDR1 MNHNS and CDR2 SASEGT. CDR3 length equals 11 residues. The CDR3 DNA is TGTGCCAGCAGCGGGTTCGGCGAGCAGTACGTC. Translated: CASSGFGEQYV.

The sample holds a few counts of this clonotype. V gene TRBV27 combines with J gene TRBJ2-1; no clear D gene. V was shortened by 0 bases and J by 3 bases, with 0 bases between the two germline ends. This CDR3 has 12 amino acids. Looked up from germline, CDR1 is MNHEY and CDR2 is SMNVEV (reference sequence). This CDR3 is CASSLSYNEQFF. The CDR3 region has the DNA TGTGCCAGCAGTTTATCCTACAATGAGCAGTTCTTC.

This chain joins TRBV6-2 or TRBV6-3 and TRBJ2-3; D may match TRBD1 or TRBD2 (5 bases each). V shed 6 bases and J shed 2 bases, with 15 bases lying between them. The CDR3 is 15 amino acids. CDR1 and CDR2 from the germline V gene are MNHEY and SVGEGT. The CDR3 bases are TGTGCCAGCAGCCCCGGGGCGGGCCTCACAGATACGCAGTATTTT. This codes for CASSPGAGLTDTQYF.

This chain connects TRBV6-2 or TRBV6-3 to TRBJ2-3; TRBD2 is a possible D gene (6 bases). Trimming cost V 11 bases and J 3 bases, with 15 bases left between them. This CDR3 spans 13 amino acids. From germline, CDR1 is MNHEY and CDR2 SVGEGT. In DNA form, the CDR3 reads TGTGCCGGGCGGGGCACGGCGACAGATACGCAGTATTTT. Its translation: CAGRGTATDTQYF.

This clonotype was seen more than once but under ten times. This sequence joins TRBV11-3 and TRBJ1-1; 7 nucleotides line up with TRBD1. CDR3 size: 12 residues. From germline, CDR1 is SGHNT and CDR2 YENEEA. After removal of 5 bases from V and 5 bases from J, the junction contained 2 bases not matched to a gene. Written as DNA, the CDR3 is TGTGCCAGCAGCAGGGGGCGGACTGAAGCTTTCTTT. Residues: CASSRGRTEAFF. The full variable domain, completed using reference TRBV11-3 and TRBJ1-1, is EAGVVQSPRYKIIEKKQPVAFWCNPISGHNTLYWYLQNLGQGPELLIRYENEEAVDDSQLPKDRFSAERLKGVDSTLKIQPAELGDSAVYLCASSRGRTEAFFGQGTRLTVV.

This chain connects TRBV12-3 or TRBV12-4 to TRBJ2-7; 7 nucleotides align to TRBD1. There are 11 residues in the CDR3. J lost 6 bases, V lost 4 bases, and 0 bases had no gene match. CDR3: CASSSGGEQYV. The CDR3 bases are TGTGCCAGCAGTTCAGGGGGCGAGCAGTACGTC.